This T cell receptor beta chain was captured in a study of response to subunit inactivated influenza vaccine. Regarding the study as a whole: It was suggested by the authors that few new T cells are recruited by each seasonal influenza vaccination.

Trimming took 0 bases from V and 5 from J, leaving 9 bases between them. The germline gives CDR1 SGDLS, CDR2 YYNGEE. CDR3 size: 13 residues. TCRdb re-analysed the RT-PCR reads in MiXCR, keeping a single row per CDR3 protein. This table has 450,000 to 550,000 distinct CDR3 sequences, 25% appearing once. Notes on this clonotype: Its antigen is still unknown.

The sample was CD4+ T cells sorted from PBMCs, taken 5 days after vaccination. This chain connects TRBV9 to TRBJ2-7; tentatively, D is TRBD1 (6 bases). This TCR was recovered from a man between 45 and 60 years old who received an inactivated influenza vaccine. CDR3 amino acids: CASSVEQGNEQYF. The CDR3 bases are TGTGCCAGCAGCGTAGAACAGGGTAACGAGCAGTACTTC.